The next 7 T cell receptor beta chains were all read from a single sample in a study of T-cell memory formation after mild COVID-19. Using its own MiXCR run on the 5' RACE reads, TCRdb lists one record per CDR3 protein. The repertoire holds hundreds of thousands of distinct CDR3 sequences, with approximately 15% as singletons. The sequenced material came from PBMCs or a T cell subset sorted from them (not recorded which). The source is an adult woman who had mild COVID-19 (a few samples of this study predate the infection). Cell type and time point are not known.

The rearrangement joins TRBV4-1 to TRBJ2-5; D gene unclear. The germline gives CDR1 MGHRA, CDR2 YSYEKL. This CDR3 has 13 residues. V shed 1 base and J shed 2 bases, with 5 bases lying between them. The CDR3 here is CASSQVGQETQYF. DNA of the CDR3: TGCGCCAGCAGCCAAGTTGGACAAGAGACCCAGTACTTC.

This rearrangement joins TRBV11-3 to TRBJ1-2; D gene uncertain. Trimming removed 2 bases at V and 7 bases at J, with 8 bases between. This CDR3 has 12 residues. Germline V lookup: CDR1 SGHNT, CDR2 YENEEA. This CDR3 reads CASSLSGFGYTF. Here the CDR3 DNA reads TGTGCCAGCAGCTTATCGGGGTTTGGCTACACCTTC. The complete variable domain, with remaining parts taken from reference TRBV11-3 and TRBJ1-2, reads EAGVVQSPRYKIIEKKQPVAFWCNPISGHNTLYWYLQNLGQGPELLIRYENEEAVDDSQLPKDRFSAERLKGVDSTLKIQPAELGDSAVYLCASSLSGFGYTFGSGTRLTVV.

V and J are TRBV5-5 and TRBJ2-7; no definite D call. Germline assignment: CDR1 SGHKS and CDR2 YYEKEE (reference sequence). The CDR3 consists of 16 residues. Trimming shortened V by 0 bases and J by 3 bases, and 16 bases separated the two germline ends. The CDR3 region is CASSLGMRLQDYEQYF. Written as DNA, the CDR3 is TGTGCCAGCAGCTTGGGCATGCGGTTACAAGACTACGAGCAGTACTTC.

This clonotype has more than one count but fewer than ten. CDR3 coding DNA: TGTGCCAGCAGTTTCCGGGACACCGGGGAGCTGTTTTTT. Translated: CASSFRDTGELFF. The rearrangement uses TRBV12-3 or TRBV12-4 and TRBJ2-2; no reliable D call. Trimming took 3 bases from V and 3 from J, leaving 5 bases between them. CDR3 size: 13 residues.

This clonotype was observed a few times. The gene calls are TRBV11-2 and TRBJ2-1; the D gene is possibly TRBD2 (6 bases). Germline CDR1 reads SGHAT; CDR2 reads FQNNGV. The CDR3 has 20 amino acids. V was shortened by 5 bases and J by 5 bases, with 31 bases between the two germline ends. Here the CDR3 reads CASSPWNPSPISGVHNEQFF. The CDR3 nucleotides are TGTGCCAGCAGCCCCTGGAACCCTAGCCCGATTTCGGGAGTGCACAATGAGCAGTTCTTC.

The chain joins TRBV25-1 to TRBJ1-2, with D possibly matching TRBD1 (5 bases). The CDR3 has 15 residues. CDR1 MGHDK and CDR2 SYGVNS come from the germline V gene. V was clipped by 3 bases and J by 5 bases, with 16 bases between them. The CDR3 loop reads CASSEVGTPFYGYTF. Written as DNA, the CDR3 is TGTGCCAGCAGTGAGGTTGGGACTCCGTTTTATGGCTACACCTTC.

The sample holds many counts of this clonotype. The V and J genes are TRBV5-1 and TRBJ1-1, with a possible D match to TRBD1 (5 bases). Germline CDR1 is SGHRS and CDR2 is YFSETQ. Between the trimmed V and J ends, which lost 5 bases and 1 base, there was a span of 15 bases. CDR3 length equals 15 residues. CDR3: CASSQLPGRNTEAFF. The DNA of the CDR3 is TGCGCCAGCAGTCAATTACCGGGACGGAACACTGAAGCTTTCTTT.